The next 28 T cell receptor beta chains were all read from a single sample in a study of blood T cells in healthy people across ages. The use of a sample-barcoded 5' primer and a J-beta primer mix characterized a second PCR of 7 to 11 cycles. TCRdb itself ran the 5' RACE reads through MiXCR, one entry per CDR3 protein. Of hundreds of thousands of distinct CDR3 sequences listed, 40% to 50% are singletons. Input material: blood. The receptors here all came from a man in his fifties or sixties in good health.

This clonotype was found once. The J gene is TRBJ1-1, the V gene TRBV15, with D uncertain. In germline, CDR1 is LNHNV, CDR2 YYDKDF (reference sequence). V was shortened by 4 bases and J by 5 bases, with 8 bases between the two germline ends. The CDR3 extends over 12 amino acids. The CDR3 DNA reads as TGTGCCACCAGCAATGGAGAGACTGAAGCTTTCTTT. Its translation is CATSNGETEAFF.

The chain recombines TRBV5-1 with TRBJ2-3; D remains unclear. V lost 4 bases and J 1 base, leaving 13 bases between the germline ends. CDR1 is SGHRS and CDR2 is YFSETQ in the germline V gene. The CDR3 contains 15 residues. The CDR3 coding sequence is TGCGCCAGCAGCCCTGGCAGGTCCCGCACAGATACGCAGTATTTT. Its translation is CASSPGRSRTDTQYF.

DNA for the CDR3: TGTGCCAGCATTCCCTCACAAAGGGGGAACTATGGCTACACCTTC. Protein product: CASIPSQRGNYGYTF. The rearrangement uses TRBV6-2 or TRBV6-3 and TRBJ1-2; TRBD1 might be the D (6 bases). V lost 7 bases and J lost 2, with 17 bases in between. The CDR3 length is 15 residues. Germline CDR1 is MNHEY and CDR2 is SVGEGT.

This clonotype has more than one count but fewer than ten. The chain joins TRBV7-2 to TRBJ1-5; D unclear. Germline-derived CDR1 and CDR2 are SGHTA and FQGNSA. The V gene lost 5 bases and the J gene lost 0 bases, with 8 bases spanning the gap. CDR3 length equals 14 residues. The CDR3 loop is CASSPVDSNQPQHF. CDR3 coding DNA: TGTGCCAGCAGCCCCGTGGATAGCAATCAGCCCCAGCATTTT.

The J gene is TRBJ2-1, the V gene TRBV6-1; D gene unclear. Per germline, CDR1 MNHNS and CDR2 SASEGT. Trimming pared 1 base from V and 7 bases from J, leaving 11 bases between. The CDR3 runs to 14 residues. As DNA, the CDR3 is TGTGCCAGCAGTGAAGATGGTGGGTGGAATGAGCAGTTCTTC. Encoded protein: CASSEDGGWNEQFF.

This clonotype is a singleton in its sample. The J gene is TRBJ1-2, the V gene TRBV5-5; D not resolved. The CDR3 covers 13 residues. CDR1 and CDR2 (germline): SGHKS, YYEKEE (reference sequence). V was shortened by 0 bases and J by 3 bases, with 6 bases between the two germline ends. CDR3 region: CASSLGAHYGYTF. CDR3 in DNA: TGTGCCAGCAGCTTGGGGGCACACTATGGCTACACCTTC.

V and J are TRBV7-9 and TRBJ1-1; D call uncertain. Germline loops: CDR1 SEHNR, CDR2 FQNEAQ (reference sequence). V was pared by 5 bases and J by 6 bases, with 13 bases between. The CDR3 is 13 amino acids. The CDR3 reads CASSQDLSPEAFF. The CDR3 DNA follows: TGTGCCAGCAGCCAAGACCTTTCCCCTGAAGCTTTCTTT.

This clonotype has a handful of counts. The chain is built from TRBV20-1 and TRBJ1-6, with D hard to call. Germline CDR1 is DFQATT and CDR2 is SNEGSKA (reference sequence). V was trimmed by 0 bases and J by 9 bases, leaving 12 bases between them. The CDR3 runs 14 residues. This CDR3 reads CSAREAKVPSPLHF. In DNA form, the CDR3 reads TGCAGTGCTAGAGAGGCAAAGGTGCCTTCACCCCTCCACTTT.

At least ten counts were recorded for this clonotype. The V and J genes are TRBV29-1 and TRBJ2-7; D is possibly TRBD1 or TRBD2 (6 bases each). CDR3 length: 14 residues. V lost 4 bases to trimming and J lost 2 bases, with 15 bases between them. Germline CDR1 SQVTM, CDR2 ANQGSEA. CDR3 loop: CSVVGGRNPYEQYF. As DNA, the CDR3 is TGCAGCGTTGTGGGGGGCAGAAACCCCTACGAGCAGTACTTC.

This rearrangement joins TRBV29-1 to TRBJ1-1; TRBD1 matches at 9 bases. V lost 7 bases to trimming and J lost 1 base; unmatched junction nucleotides: 10. Germline V lookup: CDR1 SQVTM, CDR2 ANQGSEA. The CDR3 runs 15 residues. The CDR3 DNA is TGCAGCGCGAGGACAGGGGAGGGTTCGAACACTGAAGCTTTCTTT. Translated, it gives CSARTGEGSNTEAFF.

There are a few counts of this clonotype. The rearrangement links TRBV7-9 to TRBJ1-4, with 7 positions matching TRBD1. V lost 3 bases to trimming and J lost 8 bases; unmatched junction nucleotides: 6. Germline CDR1 and CDR2: SEHNR and FQNEAQ (reference sequence). The CDR3 is made up of 14 amino acids. CDR3 sequence reads: CASSLDRSGEKLFF. CDR3 bases: TGTGCCAGCAGCTTGGACAGGAGTGGCGAAAAACTGTTTTTT.

This clonotype was seen many times. The chain employs TRBV6-5 and TRBJ1-2; 9 positions agree with TRBD1. In germline, CDR1 is MNHEY, CDR2 SVGAGI. With V trimmed by 7 bases and J by 1 base, 10 bases remained unmatched. The CDR3 is made up of 16 amino acids. CDR3 nucleotides: TGTGCCAGCATTATATCACAGGGGGCGAGTAACTATGGCTACACCTTC. Encoded protein: CASIISQGASNYGYTF.

This clonotype was observed a handful of times. This chain connects TRBV6-5 to TRBJ2-5; TRBD2 is a possible D gene (7 bases). The DNA end favors TRBJ2-7, so the J call may be wrong. CDR3 length equals 16 residues. Germline V CDR1 and CDR2: MNHEY, SVGAGI. The CDR3 loop reads CASSVRRGQGGVEQYF. DNA for the CDR3: TGTGCCAGCTCAGTACGGCGGGGGCAGGGCGGAGTCGAGCAGTACTTC.

The chain uses TRBV20-1 and TRBJ2-1; tentatively, D is TRBD1 (5 bases). The V end was cut by 5 bases, the J end by 6 bases, with 17 bases between. Germline V lookup: CDR1 DFQATT, CDR2 SNEGSKA (reference sequence). The CDR3 contains 14 residues. The CDR3 nucleotides are TGCAGTGCTCATGCTCAGGGCTTACTCAATGAGCAGTTCTTC. Amino acids: CSAHAQGLLNEQFF.

The chain uses TRBV4-1 and TRBJ2-5, with TRBD2 identical over 10 bases. Unmatched junction bases numbered 18, after V lost 6 bases and J lost 11 bases. Germline loops: CDR1 MGHRA, CDR2 YSYEKL. The CDR3 has 16 amino acids. CDR3 region: CASSLAGAKNRNEQYF. CDR3 nucleotides: TGCGCCAGCAGTCTAGCGGGGGCCAAAAACCGAAATGAGCAGTACTTC.

This clonotype has a handful of counts. This chain links TRBV20-1 with TRBJ1-2; D is perhaps TRBD1 (6 bases). The CDR3 consists of 13 residues. The V and J ends lost 5 bases and 5 bases respectively, with 15 bases between them. Per germline, CDR1 DFQATT and CDR2 SNEGSKA (reference sequence). CDR3 loop: CSAHRTVPYGYTF. Here the CDR3 DNA reads TGCAGTGCTCACAGGACAGTACCTTATGGCTACACCTTC.

The chain uses TRBV10-3 and TRBJ2-3; 12 bases agree with TRBD2. V trimming: 0 bases; J trimming: 3 bases; junction bases outside the gene matches: 1. The CDR3 is made up of 16 amino acids. Germline CDR1 ENHRY, CDR2 SYGVKD. The CDR3, as DNA: TGTGCCATCAGTGAGTCACTAGCGGGGGGAACAGATACGCAGTATTTT. It yields the protein CAISESLAGGTDTQYF.

This clonotype was seen a few times. The V and J genes are TRBV13 and TRBJ2-1; 8 nucleotides agree with TRBD1. With 1 base clipped from V and 10 bases from J, the junction kept 9 bases outside the gene matches. Germline CDR1 reads PRHDT; CDR2 reads FYEKMQ (reference sequence). The CDR3 has 15 residues. CDR3 region: CASSLAVAGGGEQFF. The DNA for the CDR3 is TGTGCCAGCAGCTTAGCAGTCGCAGGGGGCGGAGAGCAGTTCTTC.

This clonotype was seen just once. V gene TRBV12-3 or TRBV12-4 combines with J gene TRBJ1-2; TRBD1 matches at 10 bases. Unmatched junction bases numbered 7, after V lost 5 bases and J lost 4 bases. The CDR3 is 15 amino acids. Here the CDR3 reads CASSRSGQGIYGYTF. The CDR3 region has the DNA TGTGCCAGCAGTAGATCGGGACAGGGGATCTATGGCTACACCTTC.

This chain links TRBV6-2 or TRBV6-3 with TRBJ2-5; TRBD1 or TRBD2 may be the D gene (5 bases each). The length of the CDR3 is 16 residues. Per the germline V gene, CDR1 is MNHEY and CDR2 is SVGEGT. Trimming removed 2 bases from V and 11 bases from J, with 24 bases in between. The CDR3 nucleotides read TGTGCCAGCAGTTACCGTGGGGGAACCCACTACAATGAGCAGTACTTC. It translates to CASSYRGGTHYNEQYF.

This clonotype has more than one count but fewer than ten. The chain employs TRBV12-3 or TRBV12-4 and TRBJ1-1; D is uncertain. Trimming removed 7 bases at V and 3 bases at J, with 9 bases between. The CDR3 length is 12 residues. CDR3 coding DNA: TGTGCCAGCACCAGGACCCACACTGAAGCTTTCTTT. Translation: CASTRTHTEAFF.

The chain couples TRBV13 to TRBJ1-2, with D tentatively TRBD1 (5 bases). The CDR3 covers 14 residues. Germline V lookup: CDR1 PRHDT, CDR2 FYEKMQ (reference sequence). With 0 bases removed from V and 10 bases from J, the gap between germline ends came to 15 bases. This CDR3 reads CASSLGLGQGFYTF. The CDR3 bases are TGTGCCAGCAGCTTAGGCCTCGGGCAGGGCTTCTACACCTTC.

The chain recombines TRBV28 with TRBJ2-3; D not certain. V was cut by 3 bases and J by 5 bases, with 12 bases left in between. The CDR3 runs 14 residues. CDR1 is MDHEN, CDR2 SYDVKM, per germline. CDR3 region: CASSFPQEKDTQYF. CDR3 nucleotide sequence: TGTGCCAGCAGTTTCCCCCAGGAGAAAGATACGCAGTATTTT. The whole variable domain, remainder taken from reference TRBV28 and TRBJ2-3, is DVKVTQSSRYLVKRTGEKVFLECVQDMDHENMFWYRQDPGLGLRLIYFSYDVKMKEKGDIPEGYSVSREKKERFSLILESASTNQTSMYLCASSFPQEKDTQYFGPGTRLTVL.

The gene calls are TRBV7-9 and TRBJ2-5, with 8 bases identical to TRBD1. The CDR3 runs to 15 residues. J was trimmed by 11 bases and V by 2 bases; bases with no gene match: 13. Germline values: CDR1 SEHNR, CDR2 FQNEAQ (reference sequence). The CDR3 nucleotides are TGTGCCAGCAGCTTAAAGGTGGCAGGGGGCGATGAGCAGTACTTC. This gives the protein CASSLKVAGGDEQYF.

The chain links TRBV6-7 to TRBJ2-7, with TRBD1 identical over 10 bases. TRBV6-7 is reported as an ORF; its role is uncertain. Losses at the gene ends were 6 bases for V and 3 bases for J; bases not matched to a gene: 8. The CDR3 runs 15 residues. The CDR3 is CASSQLGQGSYEQYF. DNA of the CDR3: TGTGCCAGCAGCCAACTGGGACAGGGGAGCTACGAGCAGTACTTC.

The rearrangement links TRBV6-5 to TRBJ2-5, with D perhaps TRBD2 (5 bases). The CDR3 has 14 residues. Germline V gene lookup returns CDR1 MNHEY and CDR2 SVGAGI. Trimming removed 3 bases at V and 2 bases at J, with 10 bases between. As DNA, the CDR3 is TGTGCCAGCAGTTATGGGAGAGCACAAGAGACCCAGTACTTC. Amino acids: CASSYGRAQETQYF.

Only a few counts were recorded for this clonotype. The chain employs TRBV7-2 and TRBJ1-1; D remains unclear. This CDR3 is built from 12 residues. The germline V and J ends were trimmed by 3 bases and 7 bases, with 9 bases remaining between them. Germline V gives CDR1 SGHTA, CDR2 FQGNSA. The CDR3 region has the DNA TGTGCCAGCAGCTTTGGAGGTAATGAAGCTTTCTTT. Encoded protein: CASSFGGNEAFF.

This clonotype was observed a handful of times. V is TRBV5-1 and J is TRBJ2-3; TRBD1 matches 11 bases. J lost 1 base, V lost 3 bases, and 10 bases had no gene match. This CDR3 contains 18 residues. Germline loops: CDR1 SGHRS, CDR2 YFSETQ. The CDR3 sequence: CASSSARTGGRGTDTQYF. The CDR3, as DNA: TGCGCCAGCAGCTCAGCCCGGACAGGGGGCAGGGGCACAGATACGCAGTATTTT. The whole variable domain, filled in from reference TRBV5-1 and TRBJ2-3, reads KAGVTQTPRYLIKTRGQQVTLSCSPISGHRSVSWYQQTPGQGLQFLFEYFSETQRNKGNFPGRFSGRQFSNSRSEMNVSTLELGDSALYLCASSSARTGGRGTDTQYFGPGTRLTVL.